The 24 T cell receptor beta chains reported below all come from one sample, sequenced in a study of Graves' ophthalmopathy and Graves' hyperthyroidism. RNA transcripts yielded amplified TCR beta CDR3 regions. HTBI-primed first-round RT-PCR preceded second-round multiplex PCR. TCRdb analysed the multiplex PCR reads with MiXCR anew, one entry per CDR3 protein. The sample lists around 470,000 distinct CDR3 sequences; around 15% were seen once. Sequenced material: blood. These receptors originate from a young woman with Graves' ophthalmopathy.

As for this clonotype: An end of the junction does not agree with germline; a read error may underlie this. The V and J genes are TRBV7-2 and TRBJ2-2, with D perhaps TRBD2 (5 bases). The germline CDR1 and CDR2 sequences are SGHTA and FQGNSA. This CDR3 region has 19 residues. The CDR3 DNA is TGTGCCAGCAGTCCAACCCCGGGCTACCACGCTGAAAACACCGGGGAGCTGTTTTTC. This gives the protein CASSPTPGYHAENTGELFF.

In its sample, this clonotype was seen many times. CDR3 nucleotides: TGCAGTGCCAGTTGGGCAATCCAAGAGACCCAGTACTTC. It yields the protein CSASWAIQETQYF. The rearrangement links TRBV20-1 to TRBJ2-5; D gene ambiguous. Per germline, CDR1 DFQATT and CDR2 SNEGSKA (reference sequence). The V end was cut by 6 bases, the J end by 1 base, with 12 bases between. CDR3 length equals 13 residues.

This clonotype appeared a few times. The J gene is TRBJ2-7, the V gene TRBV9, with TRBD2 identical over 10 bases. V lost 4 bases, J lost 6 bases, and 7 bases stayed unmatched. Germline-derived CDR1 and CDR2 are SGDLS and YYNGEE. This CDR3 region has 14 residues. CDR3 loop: CASSSGTSAVEQYF. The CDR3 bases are TGTGCCAGCAGCTCCGGGACTAGCGCCGTCGAGCAGTACTTC. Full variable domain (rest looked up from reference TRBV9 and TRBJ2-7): DSGVTQTPKHLITATGQRVTLRCSPRSGDLSVYWYQQSLDQGLQFLIQYYNGEERAKGNILERFSAQQFPDLHSELNLSSLELGDSALYFCASSSGTSAVEQYFGPGTRLTVT.

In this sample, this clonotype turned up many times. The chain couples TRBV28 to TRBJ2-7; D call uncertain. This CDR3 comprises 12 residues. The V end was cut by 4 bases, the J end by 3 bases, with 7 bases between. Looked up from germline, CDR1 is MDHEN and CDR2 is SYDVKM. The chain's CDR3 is CASSWSIYEQYF. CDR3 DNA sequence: TGTGCCAGCAGTTGGAGTATCTACGAGCAGTACTTC.

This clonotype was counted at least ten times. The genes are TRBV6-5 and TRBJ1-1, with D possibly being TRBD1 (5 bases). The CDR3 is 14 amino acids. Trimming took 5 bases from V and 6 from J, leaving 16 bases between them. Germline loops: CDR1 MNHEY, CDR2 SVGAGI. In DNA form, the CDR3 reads TGTGCCAGCAGTCGGGGGACGGATGGCGCTGAAGCTTTCTTT. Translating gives CASSRGTDGAEAFF.

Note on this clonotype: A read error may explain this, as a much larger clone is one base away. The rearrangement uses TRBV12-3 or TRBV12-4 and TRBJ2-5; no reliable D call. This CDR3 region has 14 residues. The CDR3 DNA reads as TGTGCCAGCAGTTCTGGGCTCTTAATAGAGACCAAGTACTTC. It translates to CASSSGLLIETKYF.

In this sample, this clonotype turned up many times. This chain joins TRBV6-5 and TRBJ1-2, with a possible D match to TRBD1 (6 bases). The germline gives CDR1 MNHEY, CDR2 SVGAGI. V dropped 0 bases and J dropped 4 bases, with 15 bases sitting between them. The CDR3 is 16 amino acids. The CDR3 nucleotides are TGTGCCAGCAGTTACTCAGGGGGGGCCGAACTCTATGGCTACACCTTC. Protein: CASSYSGGAELYGYTF.

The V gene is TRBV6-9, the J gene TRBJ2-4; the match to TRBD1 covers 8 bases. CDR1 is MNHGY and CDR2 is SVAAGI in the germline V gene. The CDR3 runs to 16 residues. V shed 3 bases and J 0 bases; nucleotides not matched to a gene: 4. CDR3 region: CASSYPGQGAKNIQYF. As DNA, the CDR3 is TGTGCCAGCAGTTACCCTGGACAGGGAGCCAAAAACATTCAGTACTTC.

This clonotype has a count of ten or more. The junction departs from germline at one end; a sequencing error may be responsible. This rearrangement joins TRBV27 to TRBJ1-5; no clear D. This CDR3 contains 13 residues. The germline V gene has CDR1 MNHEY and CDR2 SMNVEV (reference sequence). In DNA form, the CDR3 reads TGTGCCAGCAGCTTATTAGGTCATCAGCCCCAGCATTTT. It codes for CASSLLGHQPQHF.

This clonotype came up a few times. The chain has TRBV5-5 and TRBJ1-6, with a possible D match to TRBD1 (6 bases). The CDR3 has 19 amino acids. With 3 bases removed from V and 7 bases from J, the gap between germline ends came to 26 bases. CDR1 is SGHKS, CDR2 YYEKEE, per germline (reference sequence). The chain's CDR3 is CASSSDVLILRGGNSPLHF. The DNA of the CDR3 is TGTGCCAGCAGCTCTGACGTTCTCATACTCAGGGGAGGCAATTCACCCCTCCACTTT.

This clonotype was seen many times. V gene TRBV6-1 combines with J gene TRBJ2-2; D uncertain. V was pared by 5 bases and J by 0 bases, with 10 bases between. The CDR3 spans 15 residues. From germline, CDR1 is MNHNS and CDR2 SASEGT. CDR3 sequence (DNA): TGTGCCAGCAGTCCGGGTAGGGCGAACACCGGGGAGCTGTTTTTT. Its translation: CASSPGRANTGELFF.

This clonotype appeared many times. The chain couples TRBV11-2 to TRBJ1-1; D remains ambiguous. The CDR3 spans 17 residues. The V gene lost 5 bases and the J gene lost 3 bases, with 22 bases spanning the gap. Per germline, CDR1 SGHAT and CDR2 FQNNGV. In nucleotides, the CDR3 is TGTGCCAGCAGCCGATATGGGGTCGGCAAAGCGGACACTGAAGCTTTCTTT. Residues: CASSRYGVGKADTEAFF.

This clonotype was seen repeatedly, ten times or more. The CDR3 reads CASSDPHGGSYNSPLHF. The CDR3 nucleotides are TGTGCCAGCAGTGACCCTCACGGCGGCTCCTATAATTCACCCCTCCACTTT. The chain has TRBV6-1 and TRBJ1-6, with D uncertain. Germline V gene sequence: CDR1 MNHNS, CDR2 SASEGT. The CDR3 contains 17 residues. The V gene lost 3 bases and the J gene lost 0 bases, with 12 bases spanning the gap.

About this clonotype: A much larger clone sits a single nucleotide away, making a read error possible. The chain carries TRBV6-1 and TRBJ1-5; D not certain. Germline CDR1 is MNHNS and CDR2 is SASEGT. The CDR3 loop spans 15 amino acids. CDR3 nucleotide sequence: TGTGCCAGCAGTGTCCAGACCGGGGAAGGTCAGCCCAAGCATTTT. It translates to CASSVQTGEGQPKHF.

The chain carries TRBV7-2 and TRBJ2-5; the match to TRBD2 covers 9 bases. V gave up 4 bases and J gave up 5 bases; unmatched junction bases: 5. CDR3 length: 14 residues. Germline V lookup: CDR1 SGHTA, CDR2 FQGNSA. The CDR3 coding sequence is TGTGCCAGCAGCTCCACTAGCGGGTTGGAGACCCAGTACTTC. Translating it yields CASSSTSGLETQYF.

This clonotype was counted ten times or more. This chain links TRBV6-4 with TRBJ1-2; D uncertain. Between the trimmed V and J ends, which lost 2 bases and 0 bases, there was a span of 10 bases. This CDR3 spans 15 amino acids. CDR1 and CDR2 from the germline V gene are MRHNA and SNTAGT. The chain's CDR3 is CASSDQRTANYGYTF. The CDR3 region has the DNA TGTGCCAGCAGTGACCAAAGGACGGCTAACTATGGCTACACCTTC.

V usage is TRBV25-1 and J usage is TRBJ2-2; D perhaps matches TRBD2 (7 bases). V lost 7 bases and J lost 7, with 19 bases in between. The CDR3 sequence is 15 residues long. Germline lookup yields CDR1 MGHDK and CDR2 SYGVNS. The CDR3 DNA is TGTGCCAGCATTCCGAAGGGGGGGGCTCACGGGGAGCTGTTTTTT. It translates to CASIPKGGAHGELFF.

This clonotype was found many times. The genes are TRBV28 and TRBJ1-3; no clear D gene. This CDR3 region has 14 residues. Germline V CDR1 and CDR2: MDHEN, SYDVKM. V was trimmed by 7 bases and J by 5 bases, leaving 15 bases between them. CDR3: CASTLRGRRNTIYF. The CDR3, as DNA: TGTGCCAGCACCTTGCGGGGTCGGCGAAACACCATATATTTT.

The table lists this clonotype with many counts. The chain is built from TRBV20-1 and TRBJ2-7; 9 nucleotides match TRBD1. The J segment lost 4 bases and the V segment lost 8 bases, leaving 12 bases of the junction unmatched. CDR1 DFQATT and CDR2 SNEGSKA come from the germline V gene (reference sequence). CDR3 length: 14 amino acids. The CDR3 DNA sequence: TGCAGTTCGAAACAGGGGGCGTCCGTTTACGAGCAGTACTTC. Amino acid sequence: CSSKQGASVYEQYF.

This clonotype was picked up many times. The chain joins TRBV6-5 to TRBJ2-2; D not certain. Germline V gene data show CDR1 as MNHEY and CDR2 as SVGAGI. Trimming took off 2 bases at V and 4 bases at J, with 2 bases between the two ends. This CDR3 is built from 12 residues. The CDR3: CASSYRTGELFF. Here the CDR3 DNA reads TGTGCCAGCAGTTACCGCACCGGGGAGCTGTTTTTT.

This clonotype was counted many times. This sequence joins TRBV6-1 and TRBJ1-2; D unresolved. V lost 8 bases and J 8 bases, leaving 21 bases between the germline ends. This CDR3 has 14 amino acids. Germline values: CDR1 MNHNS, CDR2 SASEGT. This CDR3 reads CASGTGPGGEGYTF. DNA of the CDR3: TGTGCCAGCGGTACCGGACCTGGCGGAGAAGGCTACACCTTC.

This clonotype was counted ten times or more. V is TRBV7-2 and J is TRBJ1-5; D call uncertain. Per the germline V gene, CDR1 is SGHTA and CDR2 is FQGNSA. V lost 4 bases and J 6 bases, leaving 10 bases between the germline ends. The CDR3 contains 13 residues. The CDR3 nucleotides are TGTGCCAGCAGCTACCTTGCGGGTCAGCCCCAGCATTTT. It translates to CASSYLAGQPQHF. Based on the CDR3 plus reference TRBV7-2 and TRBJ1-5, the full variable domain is GAGVSQSPSNKVTEKGKDVELRCDPISGHTALYWYRQSLGQGLEFLIYFQGNSAPDKSGLPSDRFSAERTGGSVSTLTIQRTQQEDSAVYLCASSYLAGQPQHFGDGTRLSIL.

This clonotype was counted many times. The CDR3 sequence: CASSQDFPGQGPLGYEQYF. CDR3 nucleotides: TGCGCCAGCAGCCAAGATTTTCCGGGACAGGGCCCGTTAGGCTACGAGCAGTACTTC. The V gene is TRBV4-1, the J gene TRBJ2-7, with 9 bases matching TRBD1. The CDR3 extends over 19 amino acids. Trimming at V came to 0 bases and at J to 3 bases, leaving 15 bases not matched to a gene. Per germline, CDR1 MGHRA and CDR2 YSYEKL.

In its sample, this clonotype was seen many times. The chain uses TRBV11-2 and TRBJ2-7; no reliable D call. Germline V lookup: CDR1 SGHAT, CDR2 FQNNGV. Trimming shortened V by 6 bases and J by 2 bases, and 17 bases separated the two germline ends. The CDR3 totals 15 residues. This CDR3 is CASSSLPATAYEQYF. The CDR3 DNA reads TGTGCCAGCAGTTCCCTTCCGGCTACAGCCTACGAGCAGTACTTC.